These 7 T cell receptor beta chains originate from one sample sequenced in a study of radiation and T cells in renal cell carcinoma. Time point: blood 2 weeks post-SBRT. Treatment denoted: 15 Gy SBRT to primary tumor, nephrectomy 4 weeks later. Here immunoSEQ multiplex PCR was the method, and the copy in TCRdb shows in-frame clones only, minus some. The sample lists about 120,000 clones, approximately 85% occurring once. Sample: blood, taken from a patient whose treatment included radiotherapy and nephrectomy. These receptors were collected from a man aged 45-60 years with renal cell carcinoma.

This sequence joins TRBV2 and TRBJ1-6; 7 nucleotides line up with TRBD1. The CDR3 has 14 residues. The germline V gene encodes CDR1 SNHLY and CDR2 FYNNEI. Trimming took 10 bases from V and 7 from J; bases not matched to a gene: 10. DNA for the CDR3: TGTGCCACCCAGACCGGGACAGAGAATTCACCCCTCCACTTT. It yields the protein CATQTGTENSPLHF.

J is TRBJ2-7 and V is TRBV28, with a tentative D call TRBD1 (6 bases). Per the germline V gene, CDR1 is MDHEN and CDR2 is SYDVKM. CDR3 length: 15 amino acids. V lost 5 bases and J lost 0, with 14 bases in between. CDR3 loop: CASSQPSGASYEQYF. CDR3 DNA: TGTGCCAGCAGTCAACCGTCAGGGGCCTCCTACGAGCAGTACTTC. The variable domain in full, with the rest retrieved from reference TRBV28 and TRBJ2-7, is DVKVTQSSRYLVKRTGEKVFLECVQDMDHENMFWYRQDPGLGLRLIYFSYDVKMKEKGDIPEGYSVSREKKERFSLILESASTNQTSMYLCASSQPSGASYEQYFGPGTRLTVT.

A few counts support this clone. The genes are TRBV9 and TRBJ2-3, with a weak D call TRBD2 (6 bases). Trimming pared 6 bases from V and 0 bases from J, leaving 14 bases between. The germline V gene has CDR1 SGDLS and CDR2 YYNGEE. The CDR3 consists of 15 residues. For the CDR3, the DNA is TGTGCCAGCACCCCTGGGGGGACTAGCACAGATACGCAGTATTTT. This gives the protein CASTPGGTSTDTQYF.

CDR3 coding DNA: TGTGCCAGCTCCTACCGAGGCTCTGGAAACACCATATATTTT. Translated, it gives CASSYRGSGNTIYF. The V call is TRBV7-8, the J call TRBJ1-3; D remains unclear. The CDR3 loop spans 14 amino acids. Trimming took 8 bases from V and 0 from J, leaving 11 bases between them. Germline-derived CDR1 and CDR2 are SGHVS and FQNEAQ.

The V call is TRBV18, the J call TRBJ1-2; the match to TRBD1 covers 7 bases. The CDR3 has 14 residues. The V gene end was trimmed by 2 bases and the J gene end by 9 bases; junction bases not matched to a gene: 9. Germline V gene sequence: CDR1 KGHSH, CDR2 LQKENI. The CDR3 reads CASSPEGGGKSYTF. CDR3 nucleotides: TGTGCCAGCTCACCAGAGGGAGGGGGCAAAAGCTACACCTTC.

The chain combines TRBV30 with TRBJ1-4, with D unresolved. Trimming removed 7 bases from V and 7 bases from J, with 16 bases in between. Germline V gives CDR1 GTSNPN, CDR2 SVGIG (reference sequence). This CDR3 comprises 13 residues. CDR3 loop: CASRNASGEKLFF. CDR3 bases: TGTGCCTCAAGAAACGCGAGTGGTGAAAAACTGTTTTTT.

This sequence joins TRBV28 and TRBJ1-5; maybe TRBD1 (6 bases). Germline loops: CDR1 MDHEN, CDR2 SYDVKM. V gave up 7 bases and J gave up 2 bases, with 9 bases separating them. There are 13 residues in the CDR3. For the CDR3, the DNA is TGTGCCAGCACAAGGGGGGGCAATCAGCCCCAGCATTTT. It is translated as CASTRGGNQPQHF.